Described below is a single TCR beta chain sequence and its context. Germline V gene lookup returns CDR1 MGHRA and CDR2 YSYEKL. The CDR3 runs 17 residues. Trimming left V 2 bases short and J 3 bases short, with 17 bases between. The data were obtained in a study of technical replicates of blood from a few donors. This table comes from immunoSEQ multiplex PCR, and its TCRdb copy is limited to in-frame clones, with some not included. The top ten hold approximately 0.35% of the sample, which has over 85,000 clones, almost 97% seen once. The rearrangement uses TRBV4-1 and TRBJ1-5; no reliable D call. The sequence came from a human donor in good health. The sequenced material came from T cells isolated from PBMCs. CDR3 nucleotides: TGCGCCAGCAGCCAATCTATTAATCTCGTGGTCAATCAGCCCCAGCATTTT. This sequence encodes CASSQSINLVVNQPQHF.